This passage covers 16 T cell receptor beta chains from one sample sequenced in a study of cytomegalovirus exposure and HLA in healthy donors. Amplification used 60 Vbeta primers and 13 Jbeta primers. The protocol was immunoSEQ multiplex PCR, while the TCRdb copy is restricted to in-frame clones and leaves out a portion. The sample shows 110,000 to 150,000 clones, about 8.9% of them seen only once. The specimen was PBMCs. These TCRs come from a man aged 50-59 years in good health and CMV-seronegative.

V gene TRBV30 combines with J gene TRBJ2-1; the match to TRBD2 covers 11 bases. With V trimmed by 2 bases and J by 10 bases, 16 bases remained unmatched. The CDR3 is 17 residues long. CDR1 is GTSNPN and CDR2 is SVGIG in the germline V gene (reference sequence). The CDR3 loop is CAWSPMGASGGSREQFF. In nucleotides, the CDR3 is TGTGCCTGGAGTCCTATGGGGGCTAGCGGGGGGTCTAGAGAGCAGTTCTTC.

J is TRBJ2-7 and V is TRBV27; 7 bases are a match to TRBD1. The V segment lost 2 bases and the J segment 3 bases; nucleotides outside the gene matches: 7. Germline CDR1 reads MNHEY; CDR2 reads SMNVEV (reference sequence). The CDR3 spans 15 residues. DNA for the CDR3: TGTGCCAGCAGTTTACGGCCCCAGGGGGTCTACGAGCAGTACTTC. The encoded protein is CASSLRPQGVYEQYF.

The rearrangement joins TRBV30 to TRBJ2-5, with 8 bases fitting TRBD2. Per the germline V gene, CDR1 is GTSNPN and CDR2 is SVGIG (reference sequence). Trimming removed 2 bases from V and 4 bases from J; junction bases left unmatched: 9. The CDR3 contains 15 residues. The CDR3 DNA reads TGTGCCTGGAGTTCGGGAGGGCGATTTGCAGAGACCCAGTACTTC. Translating it yields CAWSSGGRFAETQYF.

The V and J genes are TRBV28 and TRBJ1-1, with D possibly TRBD1 on 5 matching bases. V dropped 3 bases and J dropped 4 bases, with 9 bases sitting between them. The CDR3 is made up of 13 amino acids. Germline assignment: CDR1 MDHEN and CDR2 SYDVKM. Here the CDR3 DNA reads TGTGCCAGCAGTTTTAGGGGTACCACTGAAGCTTTCTTT. Its translation is CASSFRGTTEAFF.

This clone appeared a few times. The J gene is TRBJ2-5, the V gene TRBV7-9, with D unclear. Germline CDR1 is SEHNR and CDR2 is FQNEAQ (reference sequence). CDR3 length equals 16 residues. Between the trimmed V and J ends, which lost 5 bases and 2 bases, there was a span of 18 bases. The CDR3 region is CASSPGVVTVQETQYF. The CDR3 DNA follows: TGTGCCAGCAGCCCAGGCGTCGTAACGGTTCAAGAGACCCAGTACTTC.

This chain joins TRBV30 and TRBJ1-2; D might be TRBD1 (5 bases). V was trimmed by 5 bases and J by 4 bases, leaving 11 bases between them. This CDR3 is 12 amino acids long. Germline CDR1 GTSNPN, CDR2 SVGIG (reference sequence). CDR3 nucleotide sequence: TGTGCCTGGGCGGGGACCCCCTATGGCTACACCTTC. The encoded protein is CAWAGTPYGYTF.

In its sample, this clone was seen a few times. Here the CDR3 reads CAWGGLLAGRETQYF. The CDR3 DNA sequence: TGTGCCTGGGGAGGCCTTCTAGCGGGTAGAGAGACCCAGTACTTC. The chain recombines TRBV30 with TRBJ2-5; TRBD2 matches at 8 bases. V was clipped by 5 bases and J by 4 bases; unmatched bases: 12. The CDR3 has 15 amino acids. Germline CDR1 and CDR2: GTSNPN and SVGIG (reference sequence).

The chain recombines TRBV27 with TRBJ2-6, with TRBD2 as a possible D gene (6 bases). With 10 bases removed from V and 0 bases from J, the gap between germline ends came to 10 bases. The CDR3 is 14 residues long. Germline CDR1 MNHEY, CDR2 SMNVEV (reference sequence). Written as DNA, the CDR3 is TGTGCCACCGGCGGGGCCTCTGGGGCCAACGTCCTGACTTTC. Translated: CATGGASGANVLTF.

The chain employs TRBV29-1 and TRBJ2-3, with 7 bases aligning to TRBD2. V was clipped by 3 bases and J by 3 bases; unmatched bases: 6. The CDR3 loop spans 14 amino acids. CDR1 and CDR2 (germline): SQVTM, ANQGSEA. CDR3 loop: CSVEAGLVTDTQYF. CDR3 nucleotides: TGCAGCGTTGAGGCCGGACTAGTGACAGATACGCAGTATTTT.

This chain uses TRBV6-5 with TRBJ1-2; TRBD1 aligns across 7 bases. V shed 4 bases, J shed 5 bases, and the junction held 10 bases outside the gene matches. Germline CDR1 and CDR2: MNHEY and SVGAGI. CDR3 length equals 15 residues. CDR3 bases: TGTGCCAGCAGTTGGGGAACAGGGGAAGGGTATGGCTACACCTTC. This gives the protein CASSWGTGEGYGYTF.

This clone was found a few times. The DNA for the CDR3 is TGTGCCAGCACAATTTTCCAGGACAGGGCAGATCAGCCCCAGCATTTT. As protein: CASTIFQDRADQPQHF. The chain carries TRBV25-1 and TRBJ1-5; TRBD1 matches 8 bases. The ends lost 7 bases at V and 5 bases at J; junction bases unmatched: 13. Germline V gene sequence: CDR1 MGHDK, CDR2 SYGVNS. The CDR3 length is 16 residues.

This clone was picked up a small number of times. The chain carries TRBV30 and TRBJ2-5; D possibly corresponds to TRBD1 (5 bases). In germline, CDR1 is GTSNPN, CDR2 SVGIG (reference sequence). Deletions cut 0 bases from V and 2 bases from J, with 16 bases between. This CDR3 has 16 residues. The CDR3 loop reads CAWSVGAAGGQETQYF. The CDR3 DNA reads TGTGCCTGGAGTGTAGGGGCAGCTGGCGGTCAAGAGACCCAGTACTTC.

This sequence joins TRBV10-3 and TRBJ1-4, with 9 bases that match TRBD1. The CDR3 is 15 residues long. CDR1 and CDR2 (germline): ENHRY, SYGVKD. Trimming took 3 bases from V and 8 from J; bases not matched to a gene: 7. CDR3 DNA: TGTGCCATCAGTGAACCGACAGGGGGGGACGAAAAACTGTTTTTT. Protein sequence: CAISEPTGGDEKLFF.

CDR3 in amino acids: CASRGTGNPNTEAFF. CDR3 DNA sequence: TGTGCCAGTAGGGGGACAGGGAATCCGAACACTGAAGCTTTCTTT. The chain joins TRBV19 to TRBJ1-1, with 9 bases identical to TRBD1. The CDR3 length is 15 residues. CDR1 is LNHDA, CDR2 SQIVND, per germline (reference sequence). Trimming took 6 bases from V and 1 from J; bases not matched to a gene: 6. The complete variable domain, with remaining parts taken from reference TRBV19 and TRBJ1-1, reads DGGITQSPKYLFRKEGQNVTLSCEQNLNHDAMYWYRQDPGQGLRLIYYSQIVNDFQKGDIAEGYSVSREKKESFPLTVTSAQKNPTAFYLCASRGTGNPNTEAFFGQGTRLTVV.

As concerns this clone: The sample holds other DNA sequences that translate to the same CDR3. The chain employs TRBV5-1 and TRBJ1-3; D not certain. Germline CDR1 reads SGHRS; CDR2 reads YFSETQ. This CDR3 is 17 amino acids long. V was shortened by 0 bases and J by 0 bases, with 13 bases between the two germline ends. CDR3 loop: CASSLVGRTFSGNTIYF. The CDR3 region has the DNA TGCGCCAGCAGCTTGGTGGGCCGGACTTTCTCTGGAAACACCATATATTTT.

The rearrangement uses TRBV9 and TRBJ2-7; 11 bases map to TRBD1. The V gene's germline CDR1 is SGDLS and CDR2 YYNGEE. This CDR3 has 15 residues. After removal of 2 bases from V and 0 bases from J, the junction contained 1 base not matched to a gene. The CDR3 protein is CASSVGTGGSYEQYF. For the CDR3, the DNA is TGTGCCAGCAGCGTTGGGACAGGGGGCTCCTACGAGCAGTACTTC.